The entry that follows covers one T cell receptor beta chain sequence. Antigen unknown. The V end was cut by 4 bases, the J end by 5 bases, with 11 bases between. Germline V gives CDR1 MNHNS, CDR2 SASEGT. This CDR3 spans 13 amino acids. Repertoires were generated with immunoSEQ multiplex PCR, while TCRdb's copy carries only in-frame clones and drops some. This sample yields over 55,000 clones, of which 80% to 85% are seen a single time; approximately 8.1% belongs to the top ten. The record originates from a study of a mutant IDH1 vaccine in newly diagnosed glioma. Time point described: week 23, last vaccination. A single vaccine dose contained 300 ug of mutant IDH1 20-mer peptide, and topical imiquimod was used with it. Study-level results: Pseudoprogression seemed unlinked to shifts in top peripheral T cell clonotypes.

This receptor was obtained from a woman aged 40 to 50 with glioma. Some clones in this sample may be carry-over from other donors' samples. The specimen comprised PBMCs, sampled from a glioma patient whose treatment included an IDH1 peptide vaccine. The chain uses TRBV6-1 and TRBJ2-5, with unresolved D. The CDR3 DNA reads as TGTGCCAGCAGTGTAGGGTGGAGTGAGACCCAGTACTTC. Residues: CASSVGWSETQYF.